The source of this T cell receptor beta chain is a study of blood T cell repertoires in COVID-19. About the study: Italy, Spain and the United States were the sources of the convalescent and acute COVID-19 samples. PBMCs, B-cell-depleted T cells, or T cells provided the cDNA or gDNA that made up the material.

In the source study's methods: How many nucleated cells were present was estimated from reference gene primer amplification. Profiling relied on immunoSEQ multiplex PCR, and the TCRdb table lists in-frame clones only, not all of them. That table gives V, J and clone size, and the DNA gave D and trimming. The repertoire includes more than 85,000 clones, around 90% of them detected once, and 2% to 2.5% sits in the top ten. The clonotype comes from a man in his forties or fifties with active COVID-19. Specimen: peripheral blood.

The CDR3 DNA sequence: TGTGCCACAGCAGGTTTTTTAGCGGGGGAGGATACGCAGTATTTT. It translates to CATAGFLAGEDTQYF. This rearrangement joins TRBV2 to TRBJ2-3; 9 bases line up with TRBD2. The CDR3 has 15 amino acids. Trimming cost V 10 bases and J 6 bases; bases outside gene matches: 14. Looked up from germline, CDR1 is SNHLY and CDR2 is FYNNEI.